The next 24 T cell receptor beta chains were all read from a single sample in a study of T cells in Graves' hyperthyroidism and ophthalmopathy (dated by TCRdb to about 2019). The library was produced with multiplex PCR. The reads were generated on an Illumina HiSeq 2000. The TCR beta CDR3 regions were amplified from the RNA transcripts. A first-round RT-PCR of the TCR CDR3 used the HTBI primer set with the Qiagen OneStep RT-PCR kit. The raw public reads went through TCRdb reprocessing: fastp at Q25, MiXCR clone calling, in-frame beta chains kept. A single entry per CDR3 protein holds the most common genes and DNA from its merged rows. A total of roughly 520,000 distinct CDR3 sequences appear in this sample, roughly 25% of them only once. Jointly, the top ten make up about 11% of the sample. The sample taken for sequencing was blood. The source is a woman in her 30s with Graves' ophthalmopathy.

This clonotype was recorded at least ten times. V and J are TRBV7-2 and TRBJ1-2, with D hard to call. The length of the CDR3 is 14 residues. The V gene lost 4 bases and the J gene lost 4 bases, with 13 bases spanning the gap. Germline V gene lookup returns CDR1 SGHTA and CDR2 FQGNSA. CDR3 DNA sequence: TGTGCCAGCAGCTCCCGATTGCTGATCTATGGCTACACCTTC. Amino acids: CASSSRLLIYGYTF.

This clonotype was counted ten times or more. In DNA, the CDR3 is TGCAGTGCTTTCGACATCTCCTACGAGCAGTACTTC. It specifies CSAFDISYEQYF. The chain uses TRBV20-1 and TRBJ2-7, with D unclear. The CDR3 runs 12 residues. CDR1 and CDR2 (germline): DFQATT, SNEGSKA (reference sequence). V gave up 5 bases and J gave up 0 bases, with 8 bases separating them.

This chain joins TRBV6-1 and TRBJ1-1; D may be TRBD1 (6 bases). The CDR3 sequence is 17 residues long. Germline loops: CDR1 MNHNS, CDR2 SASEGT. V shed 4 bases and J shed 3 bases, with 21 bases lying between them. CDR3 bases: TGTGCCAGCAGTGCCCCGGTATCCAGGGGCTTCCACACTGAAGCTTTCTTT. Translated, it gives CASSAPVSRGFHTEAFF.

The V and J genes are TRBV15 and TRBJ1-5; a weak D match, TRBD1 (6 bases). CDR3 length: 16 residues. CDR1 is LNHNV, CDR2 YYDKDF, per germline (reference sequence). Trimming cost V 3 bases and J 1 base, with 13 bases left between them. CDR3 residues: CATSSDSQGSNQPQHF. CDR3 sequence (DNA): TGTGCCACCAGCAGCGACTCCCAGGGGAGCAATCAGCCCCAGCATTTT.

This clonotype was counted many times. The chain carries TRBV6-1 and TRBJ1-6; D might be TRBD1 (5 bases). Between the trimmed V and J ends, which lost 5 bases and 11 bases, there was a span of 22 bases. The CDR3 is 16 amino acids. Germline V gene lookup returns CDR1 MNHNS and CDR2 SASEGT. CDR3 bases: TGTGCCAGCAGTCGCCAACAGTTACCCGGGGGGACACCCCTCCACTTT. Protein: CASSRQQLPGGTPLHF.

In its sample, this clonotype was seen many times. The chain carries TRBV27 and TRBJ2-7; D is perhaps TRBD1 or TRBD2 (5 bases each). CDR1 and CDR2 (germline): MNHEY, SMNVEV (reference sequence). The CDR3 contains 14 residues. Trimming removed 6 bases from V and 2 bases from J, with 14 bases in between. The CDR3 sequence is CASRGVTNPYEQYF. The CDR3, as DNA: TGTGCCAGCAGGGGGGTAACGAACCCCTACGAGCAGTACTTC.

This clonotype was detected ten times or more. The chain uses TRBV6-1 and TRBJ2-7; perhaps TRBD2 as D (7 bases). This CDR3 has 11 amino acids. V gave up 6 bases and J gave up 6 bases, with 9 bases separating them. Germline CDR1 reads MNHNS; CDR2 reads SASEGT. The CDR3 is CASRRGGEQYF. CDR3 nucleotides: TGTGCCAGCAGGAGGGGGGGCGAGCAGTACTTC.

Many counts were recorded for this clonotype. CDR3 DNA: TGTGCCAGCAGTGAGACCTACGGACACCTCTATGGCTACACCTTC. Translation gives CASSETYGHLYGYTF. The chain employs TRBV6-1 and TRBJ1-2; a weak D match, TRBD1 (5 bases). Germline values: CDR1 MNHNS, CDR2 SASEGT. The V gene lost 3 bases and the J gene lost 4 bases, with 15 bases spanning the gap. The CDR3 runs 15 residues.

The J gene is TRBJ2-7, the V gene TRBV27; D is undetermined. This CDR3 is 14 amino acids long. The V gene's germline CDR1 is MNHEY and CDR2 SMNVEV (reference sequence). The V gene lost 2 bases and the J gene lost 7 bases, with 15 bases spanning the gap. CDR3: CASSLGLSPLEQYF. CDR3 bases: TGTGCCAGCAGTTTAGGGCTCAGCCCCCTGGAGCAGTACTTC.

This clonotype was detected many times. CDR3 in amino acids: CASSRDRGREQYF. Here the CDR3 DNA reads TGCGCCAGCAGCCGAGACAGGGGGCGAGAGCAGTACTTC. V is TRBV5-1 and J is TRBJ2-7; 10 positions agree with TRBD1. Germline CDR1 and CDR2: SGHRS and YFSETQ. CDR3 length: 13 amino acids. V was clipped by 4 bases and J by 7 bases; unmatched bases: 5.

This chain joins TRBV12-3 or TRBV12-4 and TRBJ2-7; D is possibly TRBD2 (5 bases). Trimming removed 4 bases from V and 4 bases from J, with 17 bases in between. CDR3 length: 15 residues. The CDR3: CASSSSRSGGYEQYF. In DNA, the CDR3 is TGTGCCAGCAGTTCCAGCCGGAGCGGAGGATACGAGCAGTACTTC.

This chain uses TRBV6-5 with TRBJ1-2; D call uncertain. V lost 4 bases to trimming and J lost 6 bases, with 12 bases between them. Germline V gene sequence: CDR1 MNHEY, CDR2 SVGAGI. The CDR3 spans 13 residues. CDR3 sequence: CASSSGRIDGYTF. The DNA of the CDR3 is TGTGCCAGCAGTTCGGGCAGGATAGATGGCTACACCTTC.

This chain uses TRBV4-1 with TRBJ2-7; D may be TRBD1 or TRBD2 (6 bases each). Trimming took 0 bases from V and 2 from J, leaving 17 bases between them. This CDR3 contains 17 residues. Germline loops: CDR1 MGHRA, CDR2 YSYEKL. The CDR3 sequence is CASSQDILGGSAYEQYF. The CDR3 DNA sequence: TGCGCCAGCAGCCAAGATATATTAGGGGGGAGCGCCTACGAGCAGTACTTC.

This chain links TRBV3-1 with TRBJ2-2; perhaps TRBD1 as D (6 bases). V was shortened by 3 bases and J by 3 bases, with 11 bases between the two germline ends. The CDR3 runs 15 residues. Germline V gives CDR1 LGHDT, CDR2 YNNKEL (reference sequence). In DNA form, the CDR3 reads TGTGCCAGCAGCCATCACAGGGAAGACACCGGGGAGCTGTTTTTT. Translating gives CASSHHREDTGELFF.

This clonotype was observed a handful of times. This chain joins TRBV24-1 and TRBJ1-6; a possible D gene is TRBD1 (5 bases). V was clipped by 6 bases and J by 9 bases, with 17 bases between them. Germline values: CDR1 KGHDR, CDR2 SFDVKD. There are 15 residues in the CDR3. CDR3 residues: CATSWAAGPTSPLHF. The CDR3 nucleotides read TGTGCCACCAGTTGGGCAGCGGGACCCACTTCACCCCTCCACTTT.

This clonotype showed up many times. The rearrangement links TRBV20-1 to TRBJ1-6; no definite D call. Trimming pared 6 bases from V and 9 bases from J, leaving 6 bases between. CDR3 size: 10 residues. Per germline, CDR1 DFQATT and CDR2 SNEGSKA (reference sequence). The CDR3 protein is CSATTSPLHF. The DNA of the CDR3 is TGCAGTGCAACAACTTCACCCCTCCACTTT.

Regarding this clonotype: The junction departs from the called germline gene at one end, perhaps through a read error. This chain joins TRBV6-1 and TRBJ1-5; D might be TRBD1 (5 bases). Germline V gene lookup returns CDR1 MNHNS and CDR2 SASEGT. The CDR3 extends over 14 amino acids. CDR3 coding DNA: TGTGCCAGCAAGGGGCTGACTAGCAATCAGCCCCGGCATTTT. It codes for CASKGLTSNQPRHF.

This clonotype was seen ten or more times. V is TRBV20-1 and J is TRBJ1-3; 9 bases line up with TRBD1. The V segment lost 5 bases and the J segment 4 bases; nucleotides outside the gene matches: 3. The V gene's germline CDR1 is DFQATT and CDR2 SNEGSKA (reference sequence). The CDR3 runs to 13 residues. The CDR3 is CSAAGTGGNTIYF. The CDR3, as DNA: TGCAGTGCTGCCGGGACAGGGGGAAACACCATATATTTT.

The rearrangement joins TRBV27 to TRBJ1-1; TRBD1 matches at 9 bases. The CDR3 covers 15 residues. Germline assignment: CDR1 MNHEY and CDR2 SMNVEV (reference sequence). The J segment lost 3 bases and the V segment lost 5 bases, leaving 7 bases of the junction unmatched. The chain's CDR3 is CASSKQGARDTEAFF. CDR3 DNA: TGTGCCAGCAGTAAACAGGGGGCGCGAGACACTGAAGCTTTCTTT.

The genes are TRBV6-1 and TRBJ2-6; 11 nucleotides agree with TRBD1. CDR1 is MNHNS and CDR2 is SASEGT in the germline V gene. The CDR3 consists of 17 residues. V trimming: 5 bases; J trimming: 3 bases; junction bases outside the gene matches: 6. The CDR3: CASSLDRGRGGANVLTF. The CDR3 DNA sequence: TGTGCCAGCAGTCTGGACAGGGGGCGAGGTGGGGCCAACGTCCTGACTTTC.

For this clonotype: Because the CDR3 is missing its conserved closing phenylalanine or tryptophan, this is likely a read error. This rearrangement joins TRBV6-2 or TRBV6-3 to TRBJ2-7; possibly TRBD1 or TRBD2 for D (6 bases each). The V gene lost 6 bases and the J gene lost 1 base, with 16 bases spanning the gap. The CDR3 covers 15 residues. Germline lookup yields CDR1 MNHEY and CDR2 SVGEGT. The CDR3 sequence: CASSPPGGTSYEQYL. The CDR3 bases are TGTGCCAGCAGCCCCCCTGGGGGGACATCCTACGAGCAGTACCTC.

V gene TRBV6-1 combines with J gene TRBJ2-7; D unclear. Between the trimmed V and J ends, which lost 0 bases and 0 bases, there was a span of 9 bases. Germline CDR1 and CDR2: MNHNS and SASEGT. There are 15 residues in the CDR3. The CDR3 loop reads CASSEAGNPSYEQYF. In DNA form, the CDR3 reads TGTGCCAGCAGTGAAGCAGGGAACCCCTCCTACGAGCAGTACTTC.

The chain couples TRBV10-3 to TRBJ1-1; no clear D. Germline V gene lookup returns CDR1 ENHRY and CDR2 SYGVKD. The CDR3 spans 12 residues. V lost 6 bases, J lost 4 bases, and 9 bases lay in between. As DNA, the CDR3 is TGTGCCATCAGGGGGTTGAGCACTGAAGCTTTCTTT. It encodes CAIRGLSTEAFF.

This clonotype occurred many times. V gene TRBV29-1 combines with J gene TRBJ1-5; 8 positions agree with TRBD1. V was pared by 4 bases and J by 6 bases, with 11 bases of the junction left unmatched. The CDR3 is 15 amino acids. Germline-derived CDR1 and CDR2 are SQVTM and ANQGSEA. The CDR3 DNA reads as TGCAGCGTTGGACAGGGGTGTAAAAGAGGTCAGCCCCAGCATTTT. Protein: CSVGQGCKRGQPQHF.